Below, 3 T cell receptor beta chains from the same sample are listed, as sequenced in a study of patients and donors after allogeneic stem cell transplantation. TCRdb passed the RT-PCR reads through MiXCR, listing each CDR3 protein once. The sample consists of around 150,000 distinct CDR3 sequences, approximately 28% of them appearing once. The sequenced sample was blood, either unsorted or a sorted T cell fraction (not recorded which). These receptors originate from a human donor who was either an allogeneic HSCT recipient or a stem cell or donor lymphocyte infusion donor (not recorded which). It is not recorded whose cells these are; they may come from a transplant donor.

This rearrangement joins TRBV7-2 to TRBJ1-2, with a weak D call TRBD1 (5 bases). Germline loops: CDR1 SGHTA, CDR2 FQGNSA. Trimming stripped 6 bases from V and 8 bases from J, with 10 bases between. CDR3 size: 11 residues. The chain's CDR3 is CASSLWGGYTF. DNA for the CDR3: TGTGCCAGCAGTCTCTGGGGCGGCTACACCTTC. The variable domain in full, with the rest retrieved from reference TRBV7-2 and TRBJ1-2, is GAGVSQSPSNKVTEKGKDVELRCDPISGHTALYWYRQSLGQGLEFLIYFQGNSAPDKSGLPSDRFSAERTGGSVSTLTIQRTQQEDSAVYLCASSLWGGYTFGSGTRLTVV.

The rearrangement uses TRBV9 and TRBJ2-1; maybe TRBD2 (6 bases). The CDR3 runs 10 residues. Germline V lookup: CDR1 SGDLS, CDR2 YYNGEE. The V end was cut by 7 bases, the J end by 7 bases, with 6 bases between. DNA of the CDR3: TGTGCCAGCGGGGGGAATGAGCAGTTCTTC. Protein product: CASGGNEQFF.

V is TRBV20-1 and J is TRBJ1-5, with D unresolved. With 3 bases removed from V and 2 bases from J, the gap between germline ends came to 14 bases. The CDR3 covers 15 residues. The germline V gene encodes CDR1 DFQATT and CDR2 SNEGSKA (reference sequence). The CDR3 nucleotides are TGCAGTGCTAGGTCAGACGGCCTAGGCAATCAGCCCCAGCATTTT. It yields the protein CSARSDGLGNQPQHF.